This T cell receptor beta chain was obtained from a study of control samples from healthy donors and cancer patients (dated by TCRdb to about 2020). Note on this clone: It lacks a known antigen. The sample holds no much larger clone one base away, and base qualities are not on file.

Receptor amplification or capture employed the immunoSEQ multiplex PCR assay. TCRdb stores this immuneACCESS table with in-frame sequences only. Part of the clones is absent; in the studies checked, under half of the shortfall reflects unresolved V genes, and no reason is known for the rest. For this sample there are 90,000 to 150,000 clones; roughly nine tenths appear just once. The ten largest clones take up about two fifths of the sample. This TCR came from a middle-aged man in good health. The specimen sequenced was blood.

Here is the DNA: TGTGCCAGCAGTATTTTACAGGACGTGGACATTCAGTACTTC. Its coded protein is CASSILQDVDIQYF. The sequence joins TRBV6-5 to TRBJ2-4; D gene: possibly TRBD1, on 5 matching bases. V loses 5 bases, J loses 8 bases, and the germline ends lie 16 bases apart. The germline V gene sets CDR1 to MNHEY and CDR2 to SVGAGI. Counted from cysteine to phenylalanine, this CDR3 has 14 amino acids. Only CDR3 DNA is held: 42 bases, read in frame from base 1.